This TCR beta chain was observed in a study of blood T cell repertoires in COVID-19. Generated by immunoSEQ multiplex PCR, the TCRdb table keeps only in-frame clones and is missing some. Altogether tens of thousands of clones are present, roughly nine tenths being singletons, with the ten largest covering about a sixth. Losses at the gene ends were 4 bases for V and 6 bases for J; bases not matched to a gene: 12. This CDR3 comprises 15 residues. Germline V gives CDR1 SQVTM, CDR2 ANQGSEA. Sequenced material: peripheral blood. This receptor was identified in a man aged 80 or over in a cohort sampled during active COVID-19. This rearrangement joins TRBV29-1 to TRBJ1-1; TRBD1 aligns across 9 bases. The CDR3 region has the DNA TGCAGCGTTGTGGTTTGGGACAGGGTCCCCCCTGAAGCTTTCTTT. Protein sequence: CSVVVWDRVPPEAFF.